This TCR beta chain was recovered during a study of lung T cells in sarcoidosis with Löfgren's syndrome. Study results and caveats: In alpha-beta pairs, TRAV12-1 favored TRBV2, and their CDR3s were homologous.

TCRdb fed the reads into MiXCR, producing one record per CDR3 protein. The table shows about 1,900 distinct CDR3 sequences, with 25% to 30% occurring only once. CDR3 length: 16 amino acids. CDR1 is DFQATT and CDR2 is SNEGSKA in the germline V gene (reference sequence). V was trimmed by 3 bases and J by 3 bases, leaving 18 bases between them. By share, this clonotype ranks as medium-sized. The antigen remains unidentified. The sequenced sample was CD4+ T cells from bronchoalveolar lavage. The TCR originated in a human donor with sarcoidosis (Löfgren's syndrome or another form), or a control subject (not recorded which). V gene TRBV20-1 combines with J gene TRBJ1-5, with D tentatively TRBD1 (6 bases). The CDR3 spells CSASGGQGLTNQPQHF. The CDR3 nucleotides are TGCAGTGCTAGTGGTGGGCAGGGGCTTACCAATCAGCCCCAGCATTTT.